The 31 T cell receptor beta chains below come from one sample, sequenced in a study of response to subunit inactivated influenza vaccine. TCRdb used MiXCR to reprocess the RT-PCR reads, holding one entry per CDR3 protein. The data hold some 570,000 distinct CDR3 sequences, with around 11% observed a single time. These data were also reused for a study on T cells expressing NK-cell markers. From that paper: UMIs were included in TCR beta cDNA generated by 5'RACE template switching.

The sequenced sample was PBMCs from blood, obtained on the day of vaccination. The origin of the receptors is a man between 50 and 59 years old who received an inactivated influenza vaccine.

This clonotype has more than one count but fewer than ten. V is TRBV7-2 and J is TRBJ2-7; D perhaps matches TRBD2 (5 bases). Deletions cut 6 bases from V and 2 bases from J, with 20 bases between. CDR1 is SGHTA and CDR2 is FQGNSA in the germline V gene. The CDR3 has 16 amino acids. CDR3 bases: TGTGCCAGCAGACAATCTAGCCGCTACCACCCCTACGAGCAGTACTTC. Amino acids: CASRQSSRYHPYEQYF.

The chain links TRBV7-8 to TRBJ2-7, with D perhaps matching TRBD1 (6 bases). The CDR3 is 14 amino acids. Trimming cost V 3 bases and J 2 bases, with 11 bases left between them. Germline-derived CDR1 and CDR2 are SGHVS and FQNEAQ. In DNA, the CDR3 is TGTGCCAGCAGCTTGGGGACAATGCCCTACGAGCAGTACTTC. This codes for CASSLGTMPYEQYF.

V and J are TRBV5-1 and TRBJ2-1; TRBD1 matches 10 bases. The CDR3 is 14 residues long. From germline, CDR1 is SGHRS and CDR2 YFSETQ. The trim removed 5 bases at V and 7 bases at J, leaving 6 bases unmatched. The CDR3 loop reads CASRSGQGWNEQFF. DNA of the CDR3: TGCGCCAGCAGATCGGGACAGGGGTGGAATGAGCAGTTCTTC.

The chain has TRBV20-1 and TRBJ2-6, with TRBD2 matching 9 bases. Germline CDR1 and CDR2: DFQATT and SNEGSKA (reference sequence). The CDR3 totals 15 residues. Trimming at V came to 3 bases and at J to 3 bases, leaving 3 bases not matched to a gene. CDR3 region: CSARGLAVGANVLTF. The CDR3 bases are TGCAGTGCTAGGGGACTAGCAGTTGGGGCCAACGTCCTGACTTTC.

V is TRBV6-2 or TRBV6-3 and J is TRBJ1-2; no clear D. CDR3 length equals 13 residues. The germline V gene has CDR1 MNHEY and CDR2 SVGEGT. Trimming took 2 bases from V and 8 from J, leaving 12 bases between them. The CDR3 nucleotides are TGTGCCAGCAGTTACGCAGGAGGCGGCGGCTACACCTTC. This encodes CASSYAGGGGYTF.

This clonotype was seen more than once but under ten times. The chain is built from TRBV12-3 or TRBV12-4 and TRBJ2-1; TRBD2 aligns across 7 bases. This CDR3 comprises 12 residues. The V and J ends lost 5 bases and 12 bases, in that order; junction bases with no gene match: 7. The CDR3 DNA sequence: TGTGCCAGCAGTCCTAGAGGGACTACGCAGTTCTTC. It yields the protein CASSPRGTTQFF.

The rearrangement uses TRBV7-9 and TRBJ2-7; D possibly corresponds to TRBD1 (5 bases). Trimming left V 1 base short and J 1 base short, with 11 bases between. The germline V gene has CDR1 SEHNR and CDR2 FQNEAQ (reference sequence). The CDR3 runs to 15 residues. The CDR3 nucleotides are TGTGCCAGCAGCTTAGTTTCGACAGCTTCCTACGAGCAGTACTTC. Residues: CASSLVSTASYEQYF.

The rearrangement links TRBV7-2 to TRBJ2-5; TRBD2 agrees at 7 bases. V was pared by 7 bases and J by 8 bases, with 13 bases of the junction left unmatched. The CDR3 runs to 14 residues. Germline V lookup: CDR1 SGHTA, CDR2 FQGNSA. The CDR3 bases are TGTGCCAGCACCCTTTCTGTGCGGGGGTTAACCCAGTACTTC. Translated, it gives CASTLSVRGLTQYF.

This clonotype has only a few counts. V usage is TRBV3-1 and J usage is TRBJ2-1; possibly TRBD2 for D (6 bases). Germline-derived CDR1 and CDR2 are LGHDT and YNNKEL (reference sequence). The CDR3 length is 14 residues. V shed 1 base and J shed 9 bases, with 13 bases lying between them. The DNA for the CDR3 is TGTGCCAGCAGCCAAGGGGGGACTCTCAGTGAGCAGTTCTTC. Its protein product is CASSQGGTLSEQFF.

This chain uses TRBV10-3 with TRBJ2-3; the D gene is possibly TRBD2 (5 bases). The CDR3 is 14 amino acids. The V gene lost 4 bases and the J gene lost 1 base, with 9 bases spanning the gap. Germline V gene data show CDR1 as ENHRY and CDR2 as SYGVKD. The CDR3 is CAISVSGGTDTQYF. CDR3 DNA sequence: TGTGCCATCAGTGTATCCGGGGGCACAGATACGCAGTATTTT.

The chain links TRBV12-3 or TRBV12-4 to TRBJ2-3; 7 bases agree with TRBD2. The CDR3 is made up of 16 amino acids. Losses at the gene ends were 6 bases for V and 0 bases for J; bases not matched to a gene: 9. DNA of the CDR3: TGTGCCAGCAGCCCTGGGACTACGCTTAGCACAGATACGCAGTATTTT. Amino acid sequence: CASSPGTTLSTDTQYF.

This clonotype was observed many times. The chain employs TRBV9 and TRBJ2-5, with D tentatively TRBD2 (6 bases). V gave up 0 bases and J gave up 4 bases, with 13 bases separating them. The CDR3 has 15 amino acids. Per the germline V gene, CDR1 is SGDLS and CDR2 is YYNGEE. This CDR3 is CASSVGAKGGETQYF. Written as DNA, the CDR3 is TGTGCCAGCAGCGTAGGGGCAAAGGGAGGAGAGACCCAGTACTTC.

V is TRBV5-1 and J is TRBJ1-6; D remains ambiguous. The CDR3 spans 12 residues. Trimming removed 0 bases at V and 7 bases at J, with 2 bases between. Germline V gives CDR1 SGHRS, CDR2 YFSETQ. CDR3 residues: CASSLENSPLHF. DNA for the CDR3: TGCGCCAGCAGCTTGGAGAATTCACCCCTCCACTTT.

The table lists this clonotype with a few counts. V gene TRBV7-6 combines with J gene TRBJ2-3; 10 positions agree with TRBD2. CDR3 size: 17 residues. V was clipped by 1 base and J by 2 bases; unmatched bases: 6. Germline V gives CDR1 SGHVS, CDR2 FNYEAQ. The CDR3, as DNA: TGTGCCAGCAGCTTAGTTTTTCTAGCGGGAGCCACAGATACGCAGTATTTT. Its protein is CASSLVFLAGATDTQYF.

This clonotype came up a few times. The J gene is TRBJ2-2, the V gene TRBV7-9; 10 bases match TRBD2. Per the germline V gene, CDR1 is SEHNR and CDR2 is FQNEAQ (reference sequence). The CDR3 loop spans 17 amino acids. J was trimmed by 4 bases and V by 3 bases; bases with no gene match: 8. CDR3 residues: CASSLDSLAGVTGELFF. The CDR3 coding sequence is TGTGCCAGCAGCTTGGACAGTCTAGCGGGAGTCACCGGGGAGCTGTTTTTT.

The rearrangement links TRBV20-1 to TRBJ2-7; TRBD1 is a possible D gene (6 bases). Trimming took off 0 bases at V and 5 bases at J, with 20 bases between the two ends. CDR3 length: 16 residues. Germline V gene sequence: CDR1 DFQATT, CDR2 SNEGSKA (reference sequence). For the CDR3, the DNA is TGCAGTGCTAGAGATCAAAGGACAGTCTCTTGGGACGAGCAGTACTTC. Its protein product is CSARDQRTVSWDEQYF.

This clonotype was picked up a small number of times. The V gene is TRBV5-1, the J gene TRBJ2-3; 10 bases fit TRBD2. From germline, CDR1 is SGHRS and CDR2 YFSETQ. This CDR3 is built from 16 residues. The V segment lost 0 bases and the J segment 4 bases; nucleotides outside the gene matches: 5. CDR3 loop: CASSLAGTSDADTQYF. The CDR3 coding sequence is TGCGCCAGCAGCTTGGCCGGGACTAGCGACGCAGATACGCAGTATTTT.

This clonotype was recorded many times. V usage is TRBV5-5 and J usage is TRBJ1-3, with 8 nucleotides matching TRBD1. There are 15 residues in the CDR3. Germline-derived CDR1 and CDR2 are SGHKS and YYEKEE (reference sequence). V shed 5 bases and J 1 base; nucleotides not matched to a gene: 5. Here the CDR3 DNA reads TGTGCCAGCAGTTTCACAGGGGGTTCTGGAAACACCATATATTTT. This encodes CASSFTGGSGNTIYF.

This clonotype was counted a few times. V is TRBV20-1 and J is TRBJ2-7, with 8 bases that match TRBD1. This CDR3 contains 10 residues. Germline lookup yields CDR1 DFQATT and CDR2 SNEGSKA (reference sequence). Here the CDR3 reads CEQGAYEQYF. The CDR3 DNA reads as TGCGAACAGGGGGCCTACGAGCAGTACTTC.

This clonotype has more than one count but fewer than ten. The rearrangement links TRBV25-1 to TRBJ1-2; TRBD1 agrees at 8 bases. This CDR3 is built from 12 residues. J gave up 6 bases and V 10 bases, and 7 bases lay outside the gene matches. The germline V gene encodes CDR1 MGHDK and CDR2 SYGVNS. The CDR3 coding sequence is TGTGCCACCCTTGGACAGGGCGATGGCTACACCTTC. Amino acids: CATLGQGDGYTF.

This clonotype showed up many times. This chain uses TRBV4-2 with TRBJ1-5; a possible D gene is TRBD1 (6 bases). V shed 3 bases and J shed 6 bases, with 12 bases lying between them. Germline V gives CDR1 LGHNA, CDR2 YNFKEQ. The CDR3 is 14 residues long. The CDR3 sequence: CASSQAGAGQPQHF. Here the CDR3 DNA reads TGTGCCAGCAGCCAGGCAGGGGCGGGTCAGCCCCAGCATTTT.

This clonotype was seen repeatedly, ten times or more. V is TRBV12-3 or TRBV12-4 and J is TRBJ2-1; D is ambiguous. The CDR3 consists of 13 residues. Trimming took off 1 base at V and 3 bases at J, with 4 bases between the two ends. The CDR3 DNA follows: TGTGCCAGCAGTTTAGGGCGCTACAATGAGCAGTTCTTC. It yields the protein CASSLGRYNEQFF.

This clonotype has just a few counts. This sequence joins TRBV3-1 and TRBJ2-7, with D possibly called TRBD1 or TRBD2 (5 bases each). The CDR3 spans 16 residues. With 3 bases removed from V and 4 bases from J, the gap between germline ends came to 19 bases. Germline CDR1 and CDR2: LGHDT and YNNKEL (reference sequence). The CDR3 here is CASSQPGRRHHYEQYF. CDR3 in DNA: TGTGCCAGCAGCCAGCCGGGACGTAGGCATCATTACGAGCAGTACTTC.

This clonotype was seen only a few times. The V call is TRBV4-1, the J call TRBJ2-7, with D perhaps matching TRBD1 or TRBD2 (5 bases each). The CDR3 covers 16 residues. The V gene lost 6 bases and the J gene lost 3 bases, with 21 bases spanning the gap. Germline V gives CDR1 MGHRA, CDR2 YSYEKL. CDR3 sequence (DNA): TGCGCCAGCAGTCGAAATACGGGACCCTACAACTACGAGCAGTACTTC. This codes for CASSRNTGPYNYEQYF.

In this sample, this clonotype turned up a few times. The DNA for the CDR3 is TGTGCCAGCAGAAGGCAGGGGATATTCGGGGAGCTGTTTTTT. Amino acid sequence: CASRRQGIFGELFF. The gene calls are TRBV6-1 and TRBJ2-2; weak D call: TRBD1 (6 bases). Deletions cut 6 bases from V and 7 bases from J, with 15 bases between. Germline loops: CDR1 MNHNS, CDR2 SASEGT. The CDR3 is 14 residues long.

The chain links TRBV30 to TRBJ2-3; the D is unclear. The V gene lost 1 base and the J gene lost 4 bases, with 12 bases spanning the gap. Germline CDR1 is GTSNPN and CDR2 is SVGIG (reference sequence). CDR3 length: 14 amino acids. The CDR3 nucleotides read TGTGCCTGGAGTGGCGGCCGAGGAGCAGATACGCAGTATTTT. Its translation is CAWSGGRGADTQYF. Full variable domain (rest looked up from reference TRBV30 and TRBJ2-3): SQTIHQWPATLVQPVGSPLSLECTVEGTSNPNLYWYRQAAGRGLQLLFYSVGIGQISSEVPQNLSASRPQDRQFILSSKKLLLSDSGFYLCAWSGGRGADTQYFGPGTRLTVL.

This clonotype was found a few times. This sequence joins TRBV12-3 or TRBV12-4 and TRBJ2-7, with D maybe TRBD2 (5 bases). The length of the CDR3 is 14 residues. Trimming left V 3 bases short and J 2 bases short, with 11 bases between. CDR3 bases: TGTGCCAGCAGTTTTGGGCAGGAGGCCTACGAGCAGTACTTC. This encodes CASSFGQEAYEQYF.

The rearrangement uses TRBV7-9 and TRBJ2-5, with TRBD2 matching 10 bases. The V gene end was trimmed by 6 bases and the J gene end by 3 bases; junction bases not matched to a gene: 7. Germline CDR1 reads SEHNR; CDR2 reads FQNEAQ (reference sequence). There are 15 residues in the CDR3. CDR3 loop: CASRNSGRWEETQYF. DNA for the CDR3: TGTGCCAGCAGGAATAGCGGGAGGTGGGAAGAGACCCAGTACTTC.

At least ten counts were recorded for this clonotype. The chain has TRBV7-8 and TRBJ2-5; 10 bases fit TRBD1. This CDR3 region has 16 residues. The V and J ends lost 2 bases and 6 bases, in that order; junction bases with no gene match: 9. The germline V gene encodes CDR1 SGHVS and CDR2 FQNEAQ. The CDR3 sequence is CASSLYRDRGGKTQYF. CDR3 in DNA: TGTGCCAGCAGCTTATATAGGGACAGGGGAGGAAAGACCCAGTACTTC.

This sequence joins TRBV5-4 and TRBJ2-3; 11 bases align to TRBD2. Germline CDR1 SGHNT, CDR2 YYREEE (reference sequence). The CDR3 sequence is 15 residues long. The junction had 5 bases not matched to a gene; V was cut back by 4 bases and J by 4 bases. The CDR3 nucleotides are TGTGCCAGCAGCCTTCAGGGACTAGCGGCAGATACGCAGTATTTT. Translating gives CASSLQGLAADTQYF.

The chain joins TRBV27 to TRBJ2-3; D unresolved. Germline CDR1 MNHEY, CDR2 SMNVEV (reference sequence). This CDR3 is 15 amino acids long. V dropped 3 bases and J dropped 5 bases, with 15 bases sitting between them. The CDR3 spells CASSFLGTKKDTQYF. The CDR3 region has the DNA TGTGCCAGCAGTTTTCTAGGCACAAAAAAAGATACGCAGTATTTT.